The 2 T cell receptor beta chains given below trace back to one sample, sequenced in a study of CXCR3-negative and CXCR3-positive naive CD8 T cells. Study-level findings and limits: The TRB CDR3s that CXCR3-positive naive cells carried were more hydrophobic than those of CXCR3-negative naive cells.

UMI-labeled TRB cDNA libraries were prepared by 5' RACE. Using the 5' RACE reads, TCRdb records one entry per CDR3 protein without DNA. This sample's table has 140,000 to 150,000 distinct CDR3 sequences. Antigens for these TCRs are unknown. Specimen: naive CXCR3+ CD8+ T cells from blood. Subset here: CD45RO-CCR7+CD27+CD95- naive CD8+ T cells expressing CXCR3 (TNR3+). All receptors derive from a human donor in good health. Some clones in this sample may be carry-over from other donors' samples.

The V and J genes are TRBV2 and TRBJ1-5. The length of the CDR3 is 12 residues. Germline V gene sequence: CDR1 SNHLY, CDR2 FYNNEI. The CDR3 sequence is CASSEFNQPQHF.

This chain joins TRBV7-2 and TRBJ2-5. This CDR3 has 15 amino acids. CDR1 and CDR2 (germline): SGHTA, FQGNSA. The CDR3: CASSLGPGAQETQYF.